The subject of this entry is one T cell receptor beta chain. This receptor's antigen is unknown. The record has no base qualities; no much larger clone is one base away. Taken from the germline V gene (reference sequence), the CDR1 and CDR2 loops are LNHDA and SQIVND. The CDR3 spans 15 residues, from the cysteine through the phenylalanine. The entry retains the CDR3 DNA only, 45 bases that are in frame from base 1. Compared with germline, V lacks 3 bases and J lacks 2 bases; bases without a gene match: 0. This entry belongs to a study of shared clonotypes between healthy human individuals (TCRdb year 2020). Study-level background: Two women and three men aged 18 to 49 years were included in the cohort. Libraries were prepared and TCR repertoires were sequenced by different laboratories using diverse techniques, in order to increase sequencing depth and limit assay-specific biases. Leukapheresis yielded between about 0.8 and 8.9 billion PBMCs per donor. The study deeply sequenced blood TCR repertoires of about five healthy adults to estimate repertoire size and the extent of clonotype sharing between individuals. Per donor, three plates each were used for CD4 naive and CD4 memory, two for CD8 naive, and one for CD8 memory.

Healthy HIV-negative adults with no recently reported acute infections or vaccinations were included as donors. Every donor was a Caucasian adult living in Nashville, Tennessee, USA. CD4+ T cells were enriched through magnetic negative selection, after which naive cells were positively selected on CD45RA and the remaining negative fraction served as the memory subset. Blood was collected by leukapheresis, and PBMCs were isolated by Ficoll-Histopaque density gradient centrifugation and then cryopreserved in liquid nitrogen vapor phase. Purity and quantity of every magnetically sorted T cell population were checked by analytical flow cytometry. From each sorted fraction, genomic DNA was isolated and quantified by UV absorbance on a Nanodrop 2000c. Findings and caveats that apply to the study as a whole: Only blood was sampled, and tissue TCR repertoires likely differ from those in blood. When several donors were compared, the shared fraction of clonotypes was about 5.5% for naive CD4, more than 3% for naive CD8, about 2.5% for memory CD4, and roughly 0.43% for memory CD8. Rarefaction of sorted-subset datasets indicated incomplete sequencing despite the large sequencing depth. Compared with non-shared clonotypes, clonotypes shared by all four sorted-subset donors had higher generation probabilities. Larger estimated clonotype richness was generally found for naive subsets than for memory subsets. Pairwise subsampling indicated that sequencing depth was expected to affect the degree of clonotype sharing among donors. Because the study included a small number of donors, the genetic and exposure-history diversity represented was limited.

Using the deep immunoSEQ assay, multiplex PCR amplified TCR CDR3 regions from genomic DNA. Genomic DNA extracted from each cell subset was distributed evenly over all wells of several immunoSEQ 96-well plates, and each plate served as one replicate. For sorted subsets, each replicate PCR was loaded with 200 ng genomic DNA, equivalent to some 31,000 T cell genomes. Purified libraries were quantified with a Qubit 3.0 fluorometer, sized on a Bioanalyzer 2100, and re-quantified with the KAPA Library Quantification kit. Each immunoSEQ 96-well plate was sequenced on its own single-read 150-cycle Illumina NextSeq 550 flow cell. The source study handled its data this way. Because the immunoSEQ output included only junctional sequences and no quality scores, the filtering could not be the same as the filtering used for full-length reads. Sequences were annotated with PyIR, a Python wrapper for IgBLAST v1.9, using IMGT germline references to assign V/J genes and CDR3. Reads were removed for weak V/J assignments (E-value above 1e-6), missing CDR3, stop codons, out-of-frame junctions, or ambiguous translated residues. V3J clonotypes were defined as sequences sharing an identical inferred V gene, J gene, and CDR3 amino acid sequence. Percentage overlap between repertoires was calculated by dividing the number of shared unique clonotypes by the size of the smaller repertoire. Repertoire richness was assessed with RTK rarefaction, the Chao1 estimator, and Recon v2.1 estimates of unobserved clonotypes. For all TCRbeta clonotypes obtained by the gDNA method from a few donors, generation probabilities were computed with OLGA. TCRdb took this table from immuneACCESS and kept in-frame rearrangements with V and J called. Such tables lack part of the clones; where checked against another copy, unresolved V genes explain under half of the gap, and the rest is unexplained. V and J calls and clone size follow that table, whereas D and trimming were derived from the DNA. For this sample the table gives about 1 million clones, of which roughly 80% were detected only once. Together, the top ten hold around 1.5% of the sample.

Recombination linked TRBV19 to TRBJ2-6, with 8 bases in between that match TRBD1. This clonotype was sampled from a young man in good health. Sequencing was performed on memory CD4+ T cells sorted from blood. The cell subset or site label, read with the paper, signifies: CD45RA-negative fraction. The CDR3 corresponds to CASSMTGAGANVLTF. The DNA reads TGTGCCAGTAGTATGACAGGGGCTGGGGCCAACGTCCTGACTTTC.